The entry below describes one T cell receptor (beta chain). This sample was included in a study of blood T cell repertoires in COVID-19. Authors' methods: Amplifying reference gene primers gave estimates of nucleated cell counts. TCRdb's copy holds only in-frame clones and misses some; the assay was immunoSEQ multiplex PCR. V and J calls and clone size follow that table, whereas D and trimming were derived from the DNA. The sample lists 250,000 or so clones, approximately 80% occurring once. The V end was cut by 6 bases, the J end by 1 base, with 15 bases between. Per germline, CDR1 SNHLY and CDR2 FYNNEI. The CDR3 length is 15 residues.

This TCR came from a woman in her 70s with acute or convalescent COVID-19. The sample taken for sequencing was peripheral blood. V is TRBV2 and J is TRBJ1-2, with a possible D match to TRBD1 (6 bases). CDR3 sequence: CASSEQGGNNYGYTF. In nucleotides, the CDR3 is TGTGCCAGCAGCGAACAGGGAGGGAATAACTATGGCTACACCTTC. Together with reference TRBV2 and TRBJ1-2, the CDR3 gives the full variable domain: EPEVTQTPSHQVTQMGQEVILRCVPISNHLYFYWYRQILGQKVEFLVSFYNNEISEKSEIFDDQFSVERPDGSNFTLKIRSTKLEDSAMYFCASSEQGGNNYGYTFGSGTRLTVV.